The present entry profiles one T cell receptor beta chain with its context. The data stem from a study of cytotoxic CD8 clonotypes in ibrutinib-treated CLL. In the study overall: Included were 11 relapsed/refractory and over 14 treatment-naive patients, of whom about 18 were IGHV unmutated. Responses: approximately 25 partial, 2 complete; after median around 70 months, around 14 stayed remitted, some 12 progressed.

Target depth was 1 in 200,000 to 1 in 1 million T cells, about 10x per clonotype. This table comes from immunoSEQ multiplex PCR, and its TCRdb copy is limited to in-frame clones, with some not included. The data contain 12,000 to 15,000 clones, about 55% of them singletons. This receptor was obtained from a human donor with chronic lymphocytic leukemia. Material: PBMCs, obtained at a 24-month disease-progression time point, from a patient treated with ibrutinib.

In DNA, the CDR3 is TGTGCCAGCAGTATTCAGGGGATTCAGTACTTC. Protein: CASSIQGIQYF. V and J are TRBV25-1 and TRBJ2-4; D may be TRBD1 (6 bases). Germline CDR1 and CDR2: MGHDK and SYGVNS. V was trimmed by 5 bases and J by 10 bases, leaving 9 bases between them. This CDR3 is 11 amino acids long.